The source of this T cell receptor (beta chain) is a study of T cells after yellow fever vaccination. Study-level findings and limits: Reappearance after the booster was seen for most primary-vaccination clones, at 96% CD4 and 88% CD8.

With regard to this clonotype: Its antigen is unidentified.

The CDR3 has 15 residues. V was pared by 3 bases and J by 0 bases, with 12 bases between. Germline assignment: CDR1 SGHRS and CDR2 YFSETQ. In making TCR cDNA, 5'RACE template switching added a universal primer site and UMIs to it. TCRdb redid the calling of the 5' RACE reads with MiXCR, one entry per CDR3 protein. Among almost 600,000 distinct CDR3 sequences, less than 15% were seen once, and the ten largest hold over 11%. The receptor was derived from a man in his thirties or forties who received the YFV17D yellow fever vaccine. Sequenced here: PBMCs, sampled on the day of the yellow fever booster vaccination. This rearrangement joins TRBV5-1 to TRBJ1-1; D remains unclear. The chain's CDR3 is CASSWNNGMNTEAFF. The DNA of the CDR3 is TGCGCCAGCAGCTGGAATAACGGTATGAACACTGAAGCTTTCTTT.